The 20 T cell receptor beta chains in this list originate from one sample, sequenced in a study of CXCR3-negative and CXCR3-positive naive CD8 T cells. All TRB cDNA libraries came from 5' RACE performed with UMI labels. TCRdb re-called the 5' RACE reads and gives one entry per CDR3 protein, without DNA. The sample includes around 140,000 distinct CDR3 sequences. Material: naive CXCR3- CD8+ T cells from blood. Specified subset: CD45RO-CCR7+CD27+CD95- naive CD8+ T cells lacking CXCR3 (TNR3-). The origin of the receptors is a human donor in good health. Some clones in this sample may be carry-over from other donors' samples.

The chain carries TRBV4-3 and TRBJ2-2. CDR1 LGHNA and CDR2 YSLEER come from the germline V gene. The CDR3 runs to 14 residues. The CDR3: CASRVWVGTGELFF.

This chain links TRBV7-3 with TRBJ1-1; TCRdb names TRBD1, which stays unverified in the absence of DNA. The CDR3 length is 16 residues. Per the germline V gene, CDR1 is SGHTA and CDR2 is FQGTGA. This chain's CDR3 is CASSLHAGTANTEAFF.

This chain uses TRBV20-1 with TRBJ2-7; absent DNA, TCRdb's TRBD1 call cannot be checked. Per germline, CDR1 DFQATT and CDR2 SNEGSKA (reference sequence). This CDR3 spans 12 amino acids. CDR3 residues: CSASGPSYEQYF.

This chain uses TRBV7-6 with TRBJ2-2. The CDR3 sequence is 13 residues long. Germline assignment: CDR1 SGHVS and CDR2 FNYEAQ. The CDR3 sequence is CASSLGEDGELFF.

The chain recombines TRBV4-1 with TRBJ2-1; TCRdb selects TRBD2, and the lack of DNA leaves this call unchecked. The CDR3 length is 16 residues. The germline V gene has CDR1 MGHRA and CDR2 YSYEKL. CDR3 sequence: CASSQILAGGPGEQFF.

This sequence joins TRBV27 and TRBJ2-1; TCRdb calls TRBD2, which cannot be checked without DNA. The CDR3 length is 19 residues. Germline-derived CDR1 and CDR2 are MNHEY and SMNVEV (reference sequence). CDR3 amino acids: CASSSPTGLAGGTYNEQFF.

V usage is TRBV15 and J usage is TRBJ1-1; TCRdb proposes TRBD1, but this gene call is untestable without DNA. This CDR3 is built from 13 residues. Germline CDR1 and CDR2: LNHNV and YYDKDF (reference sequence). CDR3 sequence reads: CATSNRANTEAFF.

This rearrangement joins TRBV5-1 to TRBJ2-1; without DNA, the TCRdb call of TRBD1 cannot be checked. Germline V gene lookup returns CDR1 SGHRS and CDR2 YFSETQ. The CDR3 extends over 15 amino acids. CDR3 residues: CASTDQPRGYNEQFF. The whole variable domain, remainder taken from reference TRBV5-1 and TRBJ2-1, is KAGVTQTPRYLIKTRGQQVTLSCSPISGHRSVSWYQQTPGQGLQFLFEYFSETQRNKGNFPGRFSGRQFSNSRSEMNVSTLELGDSALYLCASTDQPRGYNEQFFGPGTRLTVL.

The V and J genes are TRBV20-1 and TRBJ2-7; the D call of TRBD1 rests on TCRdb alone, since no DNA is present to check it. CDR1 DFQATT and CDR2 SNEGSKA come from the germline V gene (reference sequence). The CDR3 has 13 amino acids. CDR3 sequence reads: CSARDYRDYEQYF.

CDR3 sequence: CASSQEWRAGNTEAFF. The J gene is TRBJ1-1, the V gene TRBV4-1; TCRdb gives TRBD1 as the D gene, but with no DNA this cannot be confirmed. CDR3 length: 16 amino acids. Per the germline V gene, CDR1 is MGHRA and CDR2 is YSYEKL.

CDR3 amino acids: CASSLVTGATYEQYF. The chain recombines TRBV5-1 with TRBJ2-7. The length of the CDR3 is 15 residues. Germline CDR1 and CDR2: SGHRS and YFSETQ.

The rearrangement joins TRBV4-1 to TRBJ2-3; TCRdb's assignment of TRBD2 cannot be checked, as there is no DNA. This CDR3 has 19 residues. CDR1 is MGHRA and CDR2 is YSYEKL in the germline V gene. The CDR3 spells CASSQATGLAGVVWGTQHF.

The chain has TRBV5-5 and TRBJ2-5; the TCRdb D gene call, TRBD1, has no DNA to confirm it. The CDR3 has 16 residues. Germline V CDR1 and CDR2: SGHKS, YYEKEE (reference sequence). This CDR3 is CASSLGVTGDWETQYF. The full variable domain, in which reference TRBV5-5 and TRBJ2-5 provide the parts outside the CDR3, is DAGVTQSPTHLIKTRGQQVTLRCSPISGHKSVSWYQQVLGQGPQFIFQYYEKEERGRGNFPDRFSARQFPNYSSELNVNALLLGDSALYLCASSLGVTGDWETQYFGPGTRLLVL.

CDR3 sequence: CASVRGTYEQYF. The rearrangement uses TRBV2 and TRBJ2-7; the D call of TRBD1 rests on TCRdb alone, since no DNA is present to check it. CDR3 length: 12 amino acids. CDR1 is SNHLY, CDR2 FYNNEI, per germline.

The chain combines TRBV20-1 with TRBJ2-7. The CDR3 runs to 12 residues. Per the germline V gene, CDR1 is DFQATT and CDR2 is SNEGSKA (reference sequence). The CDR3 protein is CSARVSGYEQYF.

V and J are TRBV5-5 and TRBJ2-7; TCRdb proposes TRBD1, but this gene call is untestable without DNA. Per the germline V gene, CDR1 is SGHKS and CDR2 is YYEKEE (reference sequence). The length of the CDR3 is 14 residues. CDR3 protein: CASRGTGVTYEQYF.

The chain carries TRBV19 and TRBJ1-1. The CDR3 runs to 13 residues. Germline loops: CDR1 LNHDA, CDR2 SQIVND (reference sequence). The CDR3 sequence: CASGPSGSTEAFF.

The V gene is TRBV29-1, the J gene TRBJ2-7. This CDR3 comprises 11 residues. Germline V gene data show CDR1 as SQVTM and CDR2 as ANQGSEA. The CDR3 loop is CSVELNYEQYF.

The CDR3 loop reads CSAQSDLVGNTIYF. The gene calls are TRBV20-1 and TRBJ1-3. This CDR3 is built from 14 residues. Germline V CDR1 and CDR2: DFQATT, SNEGSKA (reference sequence).

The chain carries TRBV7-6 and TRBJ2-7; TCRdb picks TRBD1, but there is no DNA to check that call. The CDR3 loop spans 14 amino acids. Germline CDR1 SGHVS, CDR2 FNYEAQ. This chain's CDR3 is CASSSRESSYEQYF.